The T cell receptor beta chain described here comes from a study of control samples from healthy donors and cancer patients. Method: immunoSEQ multiplex PCR; TCRdb's copy keeps in-frame clones and lacks some. The sample includes roughly 220,000 clones, 85% to 95% of them seen just once. This CDR3 has 12 residues. Deletions cut 3 bases from V and 4 bases from J, with 4 bases between. CDR1 MNHEY and CDR2 SMNVEV come from the germline V gene (reference sequence). A few counts support this clone. Source material: blood. The origin of this receptor is a man aged 50 to 60 in good health. This sequence joins TRBV27 and TRBJ1-5, with D uncertain. CDR3 sequence (DNA): TGTGCCAGCAGTTTTCTAAATCAGCCCCAGCATTTT. It translates to CASSFLNQPQHF.